This TCR beta chain is from a study of immune evolution from preneoplasia to lung adenocarcinoma. For this clone: Antigen specificity is unknown.

Study-wide results and caveats: Clonality was highest in normal lung, lower in later-stage lesions apparently.

This CDR3 region has 14 residues. V shed 4 bases and J 11 bases; nucleotides not matched to a gene: 8. The germline V gene encodes CDR1 MDHEN and CDR2 SYDVKM. Here immunoSEQ multiplex PCR was the method, and the copy in TCRdb shows in-frame clones only, minus some. Of approximately 6,200 clones listed, more than 60% are singletons. The receptor was isolated from a person aged 45 to 69 with lung adenocarcinoma. V usage is TRBV28 and J usage is TRBJ2-7; 13 bases fit TRBD2. The sequencing sample was made of FFPE minimally invasive lung adenocarcinoma tissue. Written as DNA, the CDR3 is TGTGCCAGCAGTTCTAGACTAGCGGGGGGCCTGGAGTACTTC. This sequence encodes CASSSRLAGGLEYF.